This T cell receptor beta chain was observed in a study of breast tumors, draining lymph nodes, adjacent tissues. TCRdb ran MiXCR on the multiplex PCR reads and lists one entry per CDR3 protein. Among about 6,600 distinct CDR3 sequences listed, 43% were seen once. CDR1 is SGHTA, CDR2 FQGTGA, per germline. This CDR3 has 14 residues. The V end was cut by 5 bases, the J end by 8 bases, with 13 bases between. This clonotype counts as medium-sized. The sequenced sample consisted of tumor-adjacent breast tissue. This TCR was sampled from a female donor with breast cancer. Some clones in this sample may be carry-over from other donors' samples. This chain joins TRBV7-3 and TRBJ1-6; D perhaps matches TRBD1 (5 bases). CDR3 nucleotide sequence: TGTGCCAGCAGCCCCGGGCCGGGGGATTCACCCCTCCACTTT. Its translation is CASSPGPGDSPLHF.